The clone carrying this T cell receptor (beta chain) was seen only once. The data are from a study of blood T cell repertoires in COVID-19. TCRdb keeps only in-frame clones here, not all; method: immunoSEQ multiplex PCR. The sample holds tens of thousands of clones, roughly 87% seen once. Sequencing was performed on peripheral blood. The source of this sequence is a human donor with active COVID-19. The donor label of this sample is uncertain.

The CDR3 reads CASSLGQGAGEAFF. Written as DNA, the CDR3 is TGTGCCAGCAGTTTAGGGCAGGGGGCCGGTGAAGCTTTCTTT. J is TRBJ1-1 and V is TRBV28; 8 bases are shared with TRBD1. J lost 7 bases, V lost 2 bases, and 6 bases had no gene match. Germline values: CDR1 MDHEN, CDR2 SYDVKM. The CDR3 spans 14 residues.